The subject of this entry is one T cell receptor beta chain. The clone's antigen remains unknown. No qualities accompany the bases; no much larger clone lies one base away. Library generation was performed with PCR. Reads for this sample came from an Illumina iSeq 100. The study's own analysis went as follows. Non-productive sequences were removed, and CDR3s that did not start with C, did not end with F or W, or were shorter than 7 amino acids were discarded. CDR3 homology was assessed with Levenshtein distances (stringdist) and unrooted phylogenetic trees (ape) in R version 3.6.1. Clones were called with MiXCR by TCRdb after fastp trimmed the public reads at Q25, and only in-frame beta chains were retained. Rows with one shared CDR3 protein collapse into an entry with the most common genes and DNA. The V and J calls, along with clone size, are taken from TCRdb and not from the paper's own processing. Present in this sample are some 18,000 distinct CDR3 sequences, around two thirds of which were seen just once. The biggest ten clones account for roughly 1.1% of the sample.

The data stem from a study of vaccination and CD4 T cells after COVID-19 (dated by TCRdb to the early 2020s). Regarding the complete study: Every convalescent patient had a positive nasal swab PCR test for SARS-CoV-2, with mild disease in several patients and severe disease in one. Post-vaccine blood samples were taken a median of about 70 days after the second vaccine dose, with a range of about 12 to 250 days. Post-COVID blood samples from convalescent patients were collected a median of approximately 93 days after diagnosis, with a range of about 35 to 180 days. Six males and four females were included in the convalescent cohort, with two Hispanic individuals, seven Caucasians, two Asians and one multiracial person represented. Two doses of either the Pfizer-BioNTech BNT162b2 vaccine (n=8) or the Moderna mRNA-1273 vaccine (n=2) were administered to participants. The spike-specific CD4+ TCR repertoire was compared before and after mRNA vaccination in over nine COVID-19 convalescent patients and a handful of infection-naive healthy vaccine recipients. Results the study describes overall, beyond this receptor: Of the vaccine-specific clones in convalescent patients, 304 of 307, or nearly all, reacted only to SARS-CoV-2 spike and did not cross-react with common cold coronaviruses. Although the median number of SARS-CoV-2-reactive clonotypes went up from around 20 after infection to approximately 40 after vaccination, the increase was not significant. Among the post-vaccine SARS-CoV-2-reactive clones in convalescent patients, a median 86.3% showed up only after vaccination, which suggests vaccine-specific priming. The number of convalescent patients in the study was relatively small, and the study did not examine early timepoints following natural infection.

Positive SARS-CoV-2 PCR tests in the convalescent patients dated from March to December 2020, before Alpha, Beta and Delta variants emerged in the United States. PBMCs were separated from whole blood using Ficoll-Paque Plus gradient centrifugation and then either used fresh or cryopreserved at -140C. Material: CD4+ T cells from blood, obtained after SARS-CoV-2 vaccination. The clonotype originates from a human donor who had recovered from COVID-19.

The CDR3 loop reads CASSEAHRIDYEQYF. The DNA sequence is given as TGTGCCAGCAGTGAAGCGCATCGGATAGACTACGAGCAGTACTTC. The chain couples TRBV2 to TRBJ2-7; the D segment cannot be called with confidence. CDR1 and CDR2 (SNHLY, FYNNEI) derive from the germline V gene. The CDR3 holds 15 amino acids from the cysteine to the phenylalanine. Just CDR3 DNA is preserved here, 45 bases in frame from base 1. Trimming removed 0 bases from V and 3 bases from J, leaving 12 bases between the germline ends.